This passage covers 8 T cell receptor beta chains from one sample sequenced in a study of TIL therapy for anti-PD-1-resistant metastatic lung cancer. Sequencing used immunoSEQ v3. Measured with immunoSEQ multiplex PCR; TCRdb has only the in-frame clones, and not every one. The repertoire holds approximately 87,000 clones, with about two thirds as singletons. Sample time point: pre-treatment sample, taken before nivolumab and TIL therapy. The tumor samples were excised metastases, mostly pleural nodules or supraclavicular lymph nodes. The sample in question was tumor tissue, obtained at baseline. The receptors here all came from a person aged 30 to 80 with non-small cell lung cancer.

This chain joins TRBV6-4 and TRBJ2-2, with D uncertain. The CDR3 runs to 14 residues. Germline V lookup: CDR1 MRHNA, CDR2 SNTAGT. The V and J ends lost 7 bases and 0 bases respectively, with 9 bases between them. Here the CDR3 reads CASTTVANTGELFF. The CDR3 nucleotides are TGTGCCAGCACCACGGTCGCGAACACCGGGGAGCTGTTTTTT.

The chain carries TRBV6-5 and TRBJ1-4, with TRBD1 as a possible D gene (5 bases). Per the germline V gene, CDR1 is MNHEY and CDR2 is SVGAGI. Trimming removed 7 bases from V and 3 bases from J, with 9 bases in between. The CDR3 extends over 13 amino acids. The CDR3 sequence is CASTRGPNEKLFF. As DNA, the CDR3 is TGTGCCAGCACTCGGGGACCTAATGAAAAACTGTTTTTT.

Here the CDR3 DNA reads TGTGCCAGCAGCTTGGCCCCGAACACTGAAGCTTTCTTT. This sequence encodes CASSLAPNTEAFF. The rearrangement links TRBV7-8 to TRBJ1-1; D uncertain. The CDR3 runs 13 residues. Germline V gene lookup returns CDR1 SGHVS and CDR2 FQNEAQ. Trimming stripped 3 bases from V and 1 base from J, with 6 bases between.

This clone was seen more than once but under ten times. The chain is built from TRBV7-8 and TRBJ2-1; D is uncertain. CDR1 SGHVS and CDR2 FQNEAQ come from the germline V gene. CDR3 size: 15 residues. The germline V and J ends were trimmed by 4 bases and 3 bases, with 13 bases remaining between them. The CDR3, as DNA: TGTGCCAGCAGCTGGGCAAAAGGTTACTACAATGAGCAGTTCTTC. It encodes CASSWAKGYYNEQFF.

The chain links TRBV6-2 or TRBV6-3 to TRBJ2-5; 10 positions agree with TRBD1. With 6 bases clipped from V and 5 bases from J, the junction kept 9 bases outside the gene matches. The CDR3 loop spans 15 amino acids. CDR1 and CDR2 from the germline V gene are MNHEY and SVGEGT. The CDR3 DNA follows: TGTGCCAGCAGCGACCCGGGACAGGGGTTGGAGACCCAGTACTTC. Protein: CASSDPGQGLETQYF.

The chain joins TRBV5-4 to TRBJ2-2; 7 nucleotides line up with TRBD1. With V trimmed by 0 bases and J by 2 bases, 1 base remained unmatched. CDR1 and CDR2 from the germline V gene are SGHNT and YYREEE (reference sequence). This CDR3 has 15 amino acids. The CDR3 reads CASSLGQGNTGELFF. The DNA for the CDR3 is TGTGCCAGCAGCTTGGGACAGGGAAACACCGGGGAGCTGTTTTTT.

The rearrangement links TRBV7-6 to TRBJ2-1; D could derive from TRBD1 or TRBD2 (5 bases each). Germline V gives CDR1 SGHVS, CDR2 FNYEAQ. The CDR3 loop spans 16 amino acids. V was shortened by 3 bases and J by 0 bases, with 12 bases between the two germline ends. CDR3 in amino acids: CASSFSGTLSYNEQFF. DNA for the CDR3: TGTGCCAGCAGCTTCTCGGGGACGCTCTCCTACAATGAGCAGTTCTTC. Complete variable domain (other parts from reference TRBV7-6 and TRBJ2-1): GAGVSQSPRYKVTKRGQDVALRCDPISGHVSLYWYRQALGQGPEFLTYFNYEAQQDKSGLPNDRFSAERPEGSISTLTIQRTEQRDSAMYRCASSFSGTLSYNEQFFGPGTRLTVL.

This CDR3 reads CASSPRNVAKNIQYF. The CDR3 bases are TGTGCCAGCTCACCAAGAAACGTTGCCAAAAACATTCAGTACTTC. The chain couples TRBV18 to TRBJ2-4; D is uncertain. There are 15 residues in the CDR3. Germline V lookup: CDR1 KGHSH, CDR2 LQKENI. The V end lost 2 bases, the J end lost 1 base, and 9 bases lay between the germline ends.